This passage covers 16 T cell receptor beta chains from one sample sequenced in a study of blood T cell repertoires in COVID-19 (TCRdb year 2020). Libraries were made using the immunoSEQ multiplex PCR assay. TCRdb's version of the immuneACCESS table is confined to in-frame rearrangements and falls short of the full clone set. An unresolved V gene accounts for under half of the shortfall where checked; the remainder is of unknown origin. This sample holds 240,000 or so clones; about 83% were observed only once. Clones ranked in the top ten supply 9% to 15% of the sample. Sequences were obtained from peripheral blood. Receptors originate from a man older than 75 with acute or convalescent COVID-19.

Only one count was recorded for this clone. The genes are TRBV7-8 and TRBJ2-7; D perhaps matches TRBD2 (5 bases). Trimming shortened V by 0 bases and J by 6 bases, and 9 bases separated the two germline ends. The CDR3 has 13 amino acids. Germline V lookup: CDR1 SGHVS, CDR2 FQNEAQ. The CDR3 region is CASSLAPEGEQYF. Written as DNA, the CDR3 is TGTGCCAGCAGCTTAGCTCCAGAGGGCGAGCAGTACTTC.

The chain is built from TRBV12-3 or TRBV12-4 and TRBJ1-1, with 9 bases lining up with TRBD1. CDR3 length: 13 amino acids. J gave up 6 bases and V 4 bases, and 3 bases lay outside the gene matches. CDR3 residues: CASSWGDRAEAFF. The CDR3 DNA reads as TGTGCCAGCAGTTGGGGGGACAGGGCTGAAGCTTTCTTT.

The table lists this clone with a few counts. The genes are TRBV7-2 and TRBJ1-1, with TRBD1 matching over 7 bases. V trimming: 5 bases; J trimming: 11 bases; junction bases outside the gene matches: 8. This CDR3 is 12 amino acids long. Germline V lookup: CDR1 SGHTA, CDR2 FQGNSA. The CDR3 region has the DNA TGTGCCAGCAGCAAAACTCAGGGGGAGGCTTTCTTT. Its protein is CASSKTQGEAFF.

The chain couples TRBV4-1 to TRBJ2-5, with TRBD2 matching over 9 bases. The germline V gene has CDR1 MGHRA and CDR2 YSYEKL. This CDR3 region has 16 residues. The trim removed 0 bases at V and 5 bases at J, leaving 7 bases unmatched. CDR3 bases: TGCGCCAGCAGCCAAGAATCAGCGGGGGGCGAGGAGACCCAGTACTTC. It translates to CASSQESAGGEETQYF.

This chain joins TRBV25-1 and TRBJ1-1; 8 nucleotides match TRBD1. The CDR3 has 15 amino acids. Germline V gene lookup returns CDR1 MGHDK and CDR2 SYGVNS. V shed 8 bases, J shed 4 bases, and the junction held 12 bases outside the gene matches. The CDR3 nucleotides are TGTGCCAGCGTCGCCCCGGGACAGGCCCGCACTGAAGCTTTCTTT. Its translation is CASVAPGQARTEAFF. Combining the CDR3 with reference TRBV25-1 and TRBJ1-1 gives the whole variable domain EADIYQTPRYLVIGTGKKITLECSQTMGHDKMYWYQQDPGMELHLIHYSYGVNSTEKGDLSSESTVSRIRTEHFPLTLESARPSHTSQYLCASVAPGQARTEAFFGQGTRLTVV.

This rearrangement joins TRBV7-2 to TRBJ1-2, with 8 positions matching TRBD1. Germline CDR1 reads SGHTA; CDR2 reads FQGNSA. Trimming removed 4 bases from V and 7 bases from J; junction bases left unmatched: 11. The CDR3 runs to 15 residues. The CDR3 is CASSSWQGAESGYTF. CDR3 DNA sequence: TGTGCCAGCAGCTCTTGGCAGGGGGCAGAAAGTGGCTACACCTTC.

CDR3: CATRDRAVSYEQYF. The CDR3 DNA sequence: TGTGCCACCCGGGACAGGGCCGTAAGCTACGAGCAGTACTTC. This sequence joins TRBV6-5 and TRBJ2-7; 9 bases map to TRBD1. The germline V gene encodes CDR1 MNHEY and CDR2 SVGAGI. The CDR3 extends over 14 amino acids. V dropped 10 bases and J dropped 3; count of bases not matched to a gene: 10.

The rearrangement links TRBV6-5 to TRBJ2-2; D is unresolved. The germline V gene encodes CDR1 MNHEY and CDR2 SVGAGI. Trimming pared 6 bases from V and 11 bases from J, leaving 13 bases between. This CDR3 comprises 12 residues. The CDR3 loop is CASSPYYGELFF. For the CDR3, the DNA is TGTGCCAGCAGCCCGTACTATGGAGAGCTGTTTTTT.

V and J are TRBV7-3 and TRBJ2-2; a possible D gene is TRBD2 (6 bases). Germline loops: CDR1 SGHTA, CDR2 FQGTGA. The germline V and J ends were trimmed by 2 bases and 6 bases, with 16 bases remaining between them. The CDR3 totals 16 residues. This chain's CDR3 is CASSLDVREKAGELFF. As DNA, the CDR3 is TGTGCCAGCAGCTTAGATGTACGGGAGAAGGCCGGGGAGCTGTTTTTT.

The chain has TRBV3-1 (or the pseudogene TRBV3-2) and TRBJ1-1, with 7 bases identical to TRBD1. Germline CDR1 and CDR2: LGHDT and YNNKEL (reference sequence). The CDR3 is 14 amino acids. The trim removed 1 base at V and 4 bases at J, leaving 3 bases unmatched. The CDR3 loop reads CASSQGQGRTEAFF. Written as DNA, the CDR3 is TGTGCCAGCAGCCAAGGACAGGGACGCACTGAAGCTTTCTTT.

This chain connects TRBV3-1 (or the pseudogene TRBV3-2) to TRBJ1-6, with D hard to call. Trimming left V 11 bases short and J 4 bases short, with 12 bases between. CDR1 LGHDT and CDR2 YNNKEL come from the germline V gene (reference sequence). This CDR3 contains 13 residues. The CDR3: CAARRNYNSPLHF. CDR3 coding DNA: TGTGCCGCTCGGAGGAATTATAATTCACCCCTCCACTTT.

This clone was recorded once. This CDR3 reads CASSLQNQPQHF. The CDR3 DNA follows: TGTGCCAGCTCTCTTCAGAATCAGCCCCAGCATTTT. The rearrangement joins TRBV18 to TRBJ1-5, with no clear D. The CDR3 runs 12 residues. Trimming cost V 6 bases and J 4 bases, with 7 bases left between them. The germline V gene has CDR1 KGHSH and CDR2 LQKENI.

This clone was recorded only once. The V and J genes are TRBV27 and TRBJ1-1, with TRBD1 as a possible D gene (5 bases). Trimming took off 4 bases at V and 1 base at J, with 13 bases between the two ends. In germline, CDR1 is MNHEY, CDR2 SMNVEV (reference sequence). This CDR3 is 15 amino acids long. CDR3 sequence: CASSSLGHQNTEAFF. The CDR3 bases are TGTGCCAGCAGTTCCCTAGGACACCAGAACACTGAAGCTTTCTTT.

The genes are TRBV11-2 and TRBJ2-7; perhaps TRBD2 as D (6 bases). V was clipped by 5 bases and J by 2 bases, with 13 bases between them. CDR3 length equals 14 residues. The V gene's germline CDR1 is SGHAT and CDR2 FQNNGV. CDR3: CASSPRLETYEQYF. CDR3 nucleotides: TGTGCCAGCAGCCCGAGACTAGAAACCTACGAGCAGTACTTC.

The chain recombines TRBV7-2 with TRBJ2-3, with 9 nucleotides matching TRBD1. The CDR3 is 15 amino acids. Unmatched junction bases numbered 2, after V lost 1 base and J lost 3 bases. CDR1 is SGHTA and CDR2 is FQGNSA in the germline V gene. CDR3 in amino acids: CASSLEGTGTDTQYF. DNA for the CDR3: TGTGCCAGCAGCTTAGAGGGGACAGGGACAGATACGCAGTATTTT.

The count of this clone is one. The rearrangement joins TRBV27 to TRBJ1-5; 8 nucleotides align to TRBD1. The CDR3 has 15 residues. The germline gives CDR1 MNHEY, CDR2 SMNVEV (reference sequence). With V trimmed by 5 bases and J by 5 bases, 8 bases remained unmatched. In DNA form, the CDR3 reads TGTGCCAGCAGTCCACGACAGGGGCAACATCAGCCCCAGCATTTT. Encoded protein: CASSPRQGQHQPQHF.